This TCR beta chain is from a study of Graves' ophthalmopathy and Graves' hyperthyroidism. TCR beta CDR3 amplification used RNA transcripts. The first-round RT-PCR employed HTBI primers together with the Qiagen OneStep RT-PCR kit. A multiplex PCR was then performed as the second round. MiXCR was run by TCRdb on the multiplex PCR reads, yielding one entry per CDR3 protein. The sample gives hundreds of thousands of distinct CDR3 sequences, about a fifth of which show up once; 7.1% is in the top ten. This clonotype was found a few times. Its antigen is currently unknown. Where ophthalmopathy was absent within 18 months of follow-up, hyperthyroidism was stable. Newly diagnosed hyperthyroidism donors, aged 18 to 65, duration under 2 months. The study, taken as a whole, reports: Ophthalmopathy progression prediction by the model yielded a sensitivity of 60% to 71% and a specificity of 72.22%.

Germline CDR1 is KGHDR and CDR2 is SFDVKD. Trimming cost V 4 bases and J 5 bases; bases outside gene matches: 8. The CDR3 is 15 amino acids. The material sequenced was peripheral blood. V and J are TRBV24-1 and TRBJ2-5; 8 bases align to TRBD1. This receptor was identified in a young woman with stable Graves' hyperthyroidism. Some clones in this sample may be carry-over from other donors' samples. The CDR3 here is CATSDQTDREETQYF. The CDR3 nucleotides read TGTGCCACCAGTGACCAAACGGACAGGGAGGAGACCCAGTACTTC.